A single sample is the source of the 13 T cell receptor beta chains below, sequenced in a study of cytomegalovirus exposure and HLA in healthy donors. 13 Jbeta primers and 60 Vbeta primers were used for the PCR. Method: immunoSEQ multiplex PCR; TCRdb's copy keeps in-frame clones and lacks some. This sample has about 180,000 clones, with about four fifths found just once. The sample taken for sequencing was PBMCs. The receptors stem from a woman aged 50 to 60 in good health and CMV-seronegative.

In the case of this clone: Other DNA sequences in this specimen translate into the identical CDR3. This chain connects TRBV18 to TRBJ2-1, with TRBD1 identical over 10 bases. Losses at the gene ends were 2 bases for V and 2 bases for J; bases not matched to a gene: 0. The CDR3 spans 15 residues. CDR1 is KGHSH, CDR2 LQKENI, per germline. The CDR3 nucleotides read TGTGCCAGCTCACCAGGACAGGGGGCCTACAATGAGCAGTTCTTC. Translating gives CASSPGQGAYNEQFF.

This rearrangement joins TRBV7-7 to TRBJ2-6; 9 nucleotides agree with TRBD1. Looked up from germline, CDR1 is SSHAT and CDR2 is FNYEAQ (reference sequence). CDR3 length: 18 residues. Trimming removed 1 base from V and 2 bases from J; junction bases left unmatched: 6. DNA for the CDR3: TGTGCCAGCAGCTTAGACGAACAGGGGGCTGCTGGGGCCAACGTCCTGACTTTC. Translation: CASSLDEQGAAGANVLTF.

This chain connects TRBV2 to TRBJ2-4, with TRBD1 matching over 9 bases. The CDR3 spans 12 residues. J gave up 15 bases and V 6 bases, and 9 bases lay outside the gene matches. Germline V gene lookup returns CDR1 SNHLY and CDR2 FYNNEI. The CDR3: CASRGQGSNLYF. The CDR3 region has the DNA TGTGCCAGCAGGGGACAGGGCTCGAATCTGTACTTC.

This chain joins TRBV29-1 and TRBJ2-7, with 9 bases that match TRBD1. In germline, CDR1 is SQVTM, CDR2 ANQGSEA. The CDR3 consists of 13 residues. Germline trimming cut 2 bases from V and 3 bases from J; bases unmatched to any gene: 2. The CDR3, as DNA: TGCAGCGTTGAACGACAGGGGGTCTACGAGCAGTACTTC. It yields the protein CSVERQGVYEQYF.

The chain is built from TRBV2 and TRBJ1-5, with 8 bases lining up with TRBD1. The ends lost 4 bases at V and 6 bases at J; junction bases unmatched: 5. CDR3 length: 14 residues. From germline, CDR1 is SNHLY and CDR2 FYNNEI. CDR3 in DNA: TGTGCCAGCAGTGTGAGACAGGGGCCTCAGCCCCAGCATTTT. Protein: CASSVRQGPQPQHF.

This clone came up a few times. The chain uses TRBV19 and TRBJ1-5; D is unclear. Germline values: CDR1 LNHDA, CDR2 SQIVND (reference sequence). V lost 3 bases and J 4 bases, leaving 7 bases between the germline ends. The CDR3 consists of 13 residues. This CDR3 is CASSISQNQPQHF. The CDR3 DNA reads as TGTGCCAGTAGTATTTCGCAGAATCAGCCCCAGCATTTT. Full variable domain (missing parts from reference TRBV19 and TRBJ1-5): DGGITQSPKYLFRKEGQNVTLSCEQNLNHDAMYWYRQDPGQGLRLIYYSQIVNDFQKGDIAEGYSVSREKKESFPLTVTSAQKNPTAFYLCASSISQNQPQHFGDGTRLSIL.

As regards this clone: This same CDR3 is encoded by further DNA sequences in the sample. The chain's CDR3 is CASSLDRGSYNEQFF. The CDR3 DNA sequence: TGTGCCAGCAGCCTAGACAGGGGCTCCTACAATGAGCAGTTCTTC. V and J are TRBV5-4 and TRBJ2-1; 8 bases are shared with TRBD1. V dropped 4 bases and J dropped 0; count of bases not matched to a gene: 3. Germline V gene data show CDR1 as SGHNT and CDR2 as YYREEE (reference sequence). The CDR3 has 15 amino acids.

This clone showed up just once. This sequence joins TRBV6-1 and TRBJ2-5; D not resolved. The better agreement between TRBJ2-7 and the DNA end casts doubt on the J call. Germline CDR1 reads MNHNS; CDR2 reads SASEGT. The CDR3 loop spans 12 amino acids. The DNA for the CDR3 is TGTGCCAGCAGTGAATTGGGCTACGAGCAGTACTTC. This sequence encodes CASSELGYEQYF.

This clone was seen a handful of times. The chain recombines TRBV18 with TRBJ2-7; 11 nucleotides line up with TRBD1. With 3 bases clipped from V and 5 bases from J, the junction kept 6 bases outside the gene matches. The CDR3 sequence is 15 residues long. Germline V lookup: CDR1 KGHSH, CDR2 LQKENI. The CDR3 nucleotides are TGTGCCAGCTCACCCGGACAGGGGGCGTCCCACGAGCAGTACTTC. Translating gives CASSPGQGASHEQYF. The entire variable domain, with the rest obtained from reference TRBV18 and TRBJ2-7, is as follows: NAGVMQNPRHLVRRRGQEARLRCSPMKGHSHVYWYRQLPEEGLKFMVYLQKENIIDESGMPKERFSAEFPKEGPSILRIQQVVRGDSAAYFCASSPGQGASHEQYFGPGTRLTVT.

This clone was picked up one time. For the CDR3, the DNA is TGTGCCAGCAGTGTAGAACAGGGGGAAAAACTGTTTTTT. Translating gives CASSVEQGEKLFF. This rearrangement joins TRBV25-1 to TRBJ1-4; 7 nucleotides line up with TRBD1. The germline V gene encodes CDR1 MGHDK and CDR2 SYGVNS. The CDR3 extends over 13 amino acids. V lost 4 bases to trimming and J lost 8 bases; unmatched junction nucleotides: 4.

The CDR3 sequence is CASSELPQGSGVGKLFF. DNA of the CDR3: TGTGCCAGCAGCGAGCTTCCACAGGGAAGTGGTGTTGGAAAACTGTTTTTT. V usage is TRBV7-2 and J usage is TRBJ1-4; D perhaps matches TRBD1 (6 bases). With 5 bases removed from V and 10 bases from J, the gap between germline ends came to 26 bases. Per the germline V gene, CDR1 is SGHTA and CDR2 is FQGNSA. This CDR3 comprises 17 residues.

DNA of the CDR3: TGTGCCAGTAGCCGCGGAGCAGGCGGGGGAGGGGCAGATACGCAGTATTTT. It encodes CASSRGAGGGGADTQYF. The chain links TRBV19 to TRBJ2-3, with 7 bases matching TRBD2. V dropped 6 bases and J dropped 4; count of bases not matched to a gene: 16. The CDR3 loop spans 17 amino acids. The germline V gene encodes CDR1 LNHDA and CDR2 SQIVND (reference sequence).

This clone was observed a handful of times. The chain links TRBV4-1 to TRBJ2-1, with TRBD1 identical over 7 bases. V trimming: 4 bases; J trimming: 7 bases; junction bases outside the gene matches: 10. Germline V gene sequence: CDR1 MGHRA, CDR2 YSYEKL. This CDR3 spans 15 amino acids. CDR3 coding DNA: TGCGCCAGCAGCCGCCCGACAGGGCTCGGGAATGAGCAGTTCTTC. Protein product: CASSRPTGLGNEQFF.